The 32 T cell receptor beta chains below come from one sample, sequenced in a study of T-cell reconstitution after alpha-beta-depleted transplantation in children. It was with unique molecular identifiers that the TCRbeta library was prepared. TCRdb passed the PCR reads through MiXCR, listing each CDR3 protein once. The sample holds fewer than 350,000 distinct CDR3 sequences, 9.5% to 13% seen once. Sequencing was performed on PBMCs, taken before TCRalphabeta/CD19-depleted stem cell transplant. Source of these receptors: a boy under two years old with acute myeloid leukemia, due to receive a stem cell transplant.

A few counts support this clonotype. The chain carries TRBV11-2 and TRBJ1-1; maybe TRBD1 (5 bases). The CDR3 contains 14 residues. The germline V gene encodes CDR1 SGHAT and CDR2 FQNNGV. Trimming shortened V by 2 bases and J by 3 bases, and 10 bases separated the two germline ends. CDR3 amino acids: CASSLQAGDTEAFF. DNA of the CDR3: TGTGCCAGCAGCTTACAGGCGGGGGACACTGAAGCTTTCTTT.

This clonotype was observed at least ten times. V gene TRBV29-1 combines with J gene TRBJ1-1, with 10 bases fitting TRBD1. V lost 3 bases and J lost 3; bases outside the gene matches: 4. CDR1 and CDR2 (germline): SQVTM, ANQGSEA. This CDR3 region has 14 residues. CDR3 residues: CSVETGGGYTEAFF. The CDR3 bases are TGCAGCGTTGAGACAGGGGGCGGATACACTGAAGCTTTCTTT.

This clonotype was counted many times. The chain has TRBV24-1 and TRBJ2-2, with D perhaps matching TRBD1 or TRBD2 (5 bases each). The length of the CDR3 is 17 residues. V lost 3 bases to trimming and J lost 0 bases, with 13 bases between them. CDR1 is KGHDR and CDR2 is SFDVKD in the germline V gene. The CDR3 nucleotides read TGTGCCACCAGTGATCTCCCGGGACGCTCGAACACCGGGGAGCTGTTTTTT. This translates into CATSDLPGRSNTGELFF.

Many counts were recorded for this clonotype. The CDR3 here is CASSLMAGPNTGELFF. CDR3 DNA sequence: TGTGCCAGCAGTTTGATGGCAGGGCCGAACACCGGGGAGCTGTTTTTT. The chain recombines TRBV12-3 or TRBV12-4 with TRBJ2-2; D perhaps matches TRBD1 (5 bases). Trimming removed 3 bases at V and 0 bases at J, with 11 bases between. This CDR3 has 16 amino acids.

The V gene is TRBV29-1, the J gene TRBJ1-2; D remains unclear. The length of the CDR3 is 15 residues. Trimming cost V 0 bases and J 0 bases, with 11 bases left between them. Germline CDR1 and CDR2: SQVTM and ANQGSEA. CDR3 sequence (DNA): TGCAGCGTTGAAGAAGGAGGGCCGCCTAACTATGGCTACACCTTC. Amino acids: CSVEEGGPPNYGYTF. Combining the CDR3 with reference TRBV29-1 and TRBJ1-2 gives the whole variable domain SAVISQKPSRDICQRGTSLTIQCQVDSQVTMMFWYRQQPGQSLTLIATANQGSEATYESGFVIDKFPISRPNLTFSTLTVSNMSPEDSSIYLCSVEEGGPPNYGYTFGSGTRLTVV.

The table lists this clonotype with many counts. The V and J genes are TRBV24-1 and TRBJ2-3, with D maybe TRBD2 (5 bases). CDR1 and CDR2 from the germline V gene are KGHDR and SFDVKD. CDR3 size: 15 residues. Trimming took off 3 bases at V and 2 bases at J, with 11 bases between the two ends. The CDR3 DNA follows: TGTGCCACCAGTGATAAGAGCGGACTCACAGATACGCAGTATTTT. Translation: CATSDKSGLTDTQYF.

This clonotype was counted ten times or more. The V call is TRBV4-2, the J call TRBJ1-2; D remains ambiguous. The CDR3 runs 17 residues. The germline V gene encodes CDR1 LGHNA and CDR2 YNFKEQ. V gave up 0 bases and J gave up 7 bases, with 21 bases separating them. DNA of the CDR3: TGTGCCAGCAGCCAAGATGAGGACTCTCAACTAGCGTTTGGCTACACCTTC. Amino acids: CASSQDEDSQLAFGYTF.

This clonotype occurred many times. The chain couples TRBV7-9 to TRBJ2-1; D might be TRBD2 (5 bases). There are 16 residues in the CDR3. The germline gives CDR1 SEHNR, CDR2 FQNEAQ (reference sequence). V lost 4 bases, J lost 0 bases, and 13 bases lay in between. Written as DNA, the CDR3 is TGTGCCAGCAGCTCCCCGGGGTGGGGCTCCTACAATGAGCAGTTCTTC. It translates to CASSSPGWGSYNEQFF.

This clonotype came up many times. This chain joins TRBV29-1 and TRBJ2-3; 10 bases are shared with TRBD2. The CDR3 is 14 residues long. Germline CDR1 and CDR2: SQVTM and ANQGSEA. Trimming removed 4 bases from V and 0 bases from J; junction bases left unmatched: 1. In DNA form, the CDR3 reads TGCAGCGTTGGACTAGCGGGCAGCACAGATACGCAGTATTTT. Encoded protein: CSVGLAGSTDTQYF.

In this sample, this clonotype turned up many times. J is TRBJ1-3 and V is TRBV7-9; 7 nucleotides match TRBD1. The CDR3 has 19 residues. Germline lookup yields CDR1 SEHNR and CDR2 FQNEAQ (reference sequence). V was clipped by 6 bases and J by 0 bases; unmatched bases: 17. The CDR3 region has the DNA TGTGCCAGCAGGTCCGGGACAGCCGTTCCCCTTTTCTCTGGAAACACCATATATTTT. Translated, it gives CASRSGTAVPLFSGNTIYF.

This clonotype was detected a few times. The rearrangement uses TRBV7-2 and TRBJ1-5, with D uncertain. V was trimmed by 1 base and J by 3 bases, leaving 13 bases between them. Per germline, CDR1 SGHTA and CDR2 FQGNSA. The CDR3 length is 16 residues. The CDR3 region is CASSLDGGIYNQPQHF. CDR3 nucleotides: TGTGCCAGCAGCTTAGATGGAGGGATCTACAATCAGCCCCAGCATTTT.

Note on this clonotype: A single base separates this from a much larger clone, so it may be a read error. The chain couples TRBV12-3 or TRBV12-4 to TRBJ2-7, with a tentative D call TRBD2 (6 bases). CDR3 length: 13 residues. The CDR3 bases are TGTGCCAGCACCCGGACTAACTCCTACGAGCTGTACTTC. This translates into CASTRTNSYELYF.

This clonotype was found many times. The chain has TRBV23-1 and TRBJ2-7; 7 bases align to TRBD1. TRBV23-1 counts as an open reading frame of uncertain function. Germline trimming cut 1 base from V and 0 bases from J; bases unmatched to any gene: 0. This CDR3 is 14 amino acids long. The CDR3, as DNA: TGCGCCAGCAGTCAATGGGACAGCTCCTACGAGCAGTACTTC. The encoded protein is CASSQWDSSYEQYF.

This clonotype was observed at least ten times. The V call is TRBV12-3 or TRBV12-4, the J call TRBJ2-7; TRBD1 agrees at 9 bases. The CDR3 has 13 residues. J lost 7 bases, V lost 5 bases, and 6 bases had no gene match. CDR3 DNA: TGTGCCAGCAGTGGGACAGGGAGAAGTGAGCAGTACTTC. It translates to CASSGTGRSEQYF.

The chain employs TRBV20-1 and TRBJ2-4, with D perhaps matching TRBD2 (6 bases). The germline gives CDR1 DFQATT, CDR2 SNEGSKA (reference sequence). V lost 5 bases, J lost 0 bases, and 11 bases lay in between. There are 14 residues in the CDR3. The CDR3 loop is CSAWDSLAKNIQYF. The CDR3 region has the DNA TGCAGTGCTTGGGACTCTCTAGCCAAAAACATTCAGTACTTC.

This clonotype was recorded many times. The chain couples TRBV10-3 to TRBJ2-2; 12 bases match TRBD1. This CDR3 region has 16 residues. V lost 1 base and J lost 6; bases outside the gene matches: 3. CDR1 is ENHRY and CDR2 is SYGVKD in the germline V gene. CDR3 DNA sequence: TGTGCCATCAGTGAGTTCCGGGACAGGGGGCCCGGGGAGCTGTTTTTT. Residues: CAISEFRDRGPGELFF.

As to this clonotype: A read error may explain this, as a much larger clone is one base away. This chain joins TRBV7-9 and TRBJ1-5; TRBD1 is a possible D gene (5 bases). CDR3 length equals 13 residues. Germline CDR1 is SEHNR and CDR2 is FQNEAQ (reference sequence). This CDR3 reads CASTLGTNQHQHF. The CDR3 bases are TGTGCCAGCACCTTAGGGACTAATCAGCACCAGCATTTT.

J is TRBJ1-5 and V is TRBV19, with 7 bases lining up with TRBD1. The CDR3 extends over 13 amino acids. CDR1 and CDR2 (germline): LNHDA, SQIVND (reference sequence). Trimming cost V 4 bases and J 7 bases; bases outside gene matches: 4. As DNA, the CDR3 is TGTGCCAGTAGTAGCCAAGGGGGCCAGCCCCAGCATTTT. Translation gives CASSSQGGQPQHF. The full variable domain, its missing parts supplied by reference TRBV19 and TRBJ1-5, is DGGITQSPKYLFRKEGQNVTLSCEQNLNHDAMYWYRQDPGQGLRLIYYSQIVNDFQKGDIAEGYSVSREKKESFPLTVTSAQKNPTAFYLCASSSQGGQPQHFGDGTRLSIL.

Many counts were recorded for this clonotype. The J gene is TRBJ2-3, the V gene TRBV9; 15 positions match TRBD2. The junction had 3 bases not matched to a gene; V was cut back by 3 bases and J by 4 bases. Per germline, CDR1 SGDLS and CDR2 YYNGEE. This CDR3 has 16 amino acids. The DNA of the CDR3 is TGTGCCAGCAGCGCCGGACTAGCGGGGGGGCCAGATACGCAGTATTTT. Amino acid sequence: CASSAGLAGGPDTQYF.

This clonotype was counted at least ten times. This CDR3 reads CASSLTDSAGTEAFF. The CDR3 DNA reads TGCGCCAGCAGCCTCACGGACTCGGCGGGGACTGAAGCTTTCTTT. The V and J genes are TRBV5-1 and TRBJ1-1, with D hard to call. Trimming took off 4 bases at V and 5 bases at J, with 18 bases between the two ends. The germline V gene encodes CDR1 SGHRS and CDR2 YFSETQ. The CDR3 runs 15 residues.

V usage is TRBV7-9 and J usage is TRBJ2-3; 11 bases align to TRBD2. V lost 6 bases and J lost 2; bases outside the gene matches: 7. Germline CDR1 SEHNR, CDR2 FQNEAQ (reference sequence). There are 16 residues in the CDR3. The chain's CDR3 is CASRPASGRFTDTQYF. DNA of the CDR3: TGTGCCAGCAGACCCGCTAGCGGGAGGTTCACAGATACGCAGTATTTT.

As regards this clonotype: A clone one base away is much larger, so this may be a read error. The CDR3 does not end in the conserved phenylalanine or tryptophan, so this is likely a read error. J is TRBJ2-2 and V is TRBV5-1; 11 bases are a match to TRBD2. Trimming removed 4 bases from V and 8 bases from J; junction bases left unmatched: 10. In germline, CDR1 is SGHRS, CDR2 YFSETQ. The CDR3 covers 16 residues. This CDR3 is CASSPPPASGRGELFL. CDR3 in DNA: TGCGCCAGCAGCCCTCCCCCGGCTAGCGGGAGGGGGGAGCTGTTTCTT.

This clonotype was counted ten times or more. This rearrangement joins TRBV10-3 to TRBJ1-5, with D possibly matching TRBD1 (5 bases). There are 14 residues in the CDR3. The ends were cut back, 0 bases at V and 4 bases at J, with 7 bases in the middle. Per germline, CDR1 ENHRY and CDR2 SYGVKD. Here the CDR3 DNA reads TGTGCCATCAGTGAGTCGGGGGGGAATCAGCCCCAGCATTTT. Encoded protein: CAISESGGNQPQHF.

The table lists this clonotype with many counts. The chain has TRBV9 and TRBJ2-1; 7 positions agree with TRBD1. This CDR3 is built from 15 residues. V lost 0 bases to trimming and J lost 5 bases; unmatched junction nucleotides: 5. Per the germline V gene, CDR1 is SGDLS and CDR2 is YYNGEE. DNA of the CDR3: TGTGCCAGCAGCGTAGCGGGACAGCCACACAATGAGCAGTTCTTC. Translation: CASSVAGQPHNEQFF.

The table lists this clonotype with many counts. The chain recombines TRBV7-9 with TRBJ1-6, with 7 bases matching TRBD1. This CDR3 has 17 residues. V lost 1 base, J lost 2 bases, and 5 bases stayed unmatched. Germline V gene lookup returns CDR1 SEHNR and CDR2 FQNEAQ (reference sequence). The CDR3 sequence is CASSLEGGTAYNSPLHF. The CDR3 DNA reads as TGTGCCAGCAGCTTAGAAGGCGGGACAGCCTATAATTCACCCCTCCACTTT.

This clonotype was recorded many times. V is TRBV4-2 and J is TRBJ2-1, with D possibly matching TRBD2 (5 bases). Trimming cost V 3 bases and J 3 bases, with 9 bases left between them. CDR1 and CDR2 (germline): LGHNA, YNFKEQ. CDR3 size: 14 residues. CDR3 amino acids: CASSQGRDYNEQFF. The CDR3 nucleotides are TGTGCCAGCAGCCAGGGCCGGGACTACAATGAGCAGTTCTTC.

The chain combines TRBV20-1 with TRBJ2-2, with D perhaps TRBD1 (6 bases). The CDR3 is made up of 16 amino acids. Trimming removed 5 bases from V and 0 bases from J, with 16 bases in between. Germline V gene lookup returns CDR1 DFQATT and CDR2 SNEGSKA (reference sequence). CDR3 region: CSAGNPTGSNTGELFF. In DNA form, the CDR3 reads TGCAGTGCTGGGAATCCTACAGGGTCGAACACCGGGGAGCTGTTTTTT.

This clonotype was seen ten or more times. V and J are TRBV20-1 and TRBJ2-7, with TRBD1 identical over 7 bases. CDR3 size: 12 residues. The germline CDR1 and CDR2 sequences are DFQATT and SNEGSKA (reference sequence). V gave up 2 bases and J gave up 7 bases; unmatched junction bases: 5. This chain's CDR3 is CSARRQGQEQYF. The CDR3 DNA reads as TGCAGTGCTAGACGACAGGGCCAAGAGCAGTACTTC.

This clonotype was seen repeatedly, ten times or more. The chain has TRBV12-3 or TRBV12-4 and TRBJ1-4; D might be TRBD1 (6 bases). Trimming shortened V by 3 bases and J by 6 bases, and 20 bases separated the two germline ends. CDR3 length: 17 residues. The CDR3 coding sequence is TGTGCCAGCAGTTTTTACAGGGACGGCCGGAGGGATGAAAAACTGTTTTTT. Translating it yields CASSFYRDGRRDEKLFF.

This clonotype was seen a handful of times. The genes are TRBV5-1 and TRBJ2-3, with 16 nucleotides matching TRBD2. This CDR3 region has 17 residues. CDR1 SGHRS and CDR2 YFSETQ come from the germline V gene. Losses at the gene ends were 4 bases for V and 4 bases for J; bases not matched to a gene: 6. CDR3 in amino acids: CASSPPGLAGGPDTQYF. For the CDR3, the DNA is TGCGCCAGCAGCCCGCCGGGACTAGCGGGAGGGCCAGATACGCAGTATTTT.

The V and J genes are TRBV29-1 and TRBJ1-4; a weak D match, TRBD1 (5 bases). This CDR3 is 15 amino acids long. V was cut by 0 bases and J by 6 bases, with 14 bases left in between. Germline values: CDR1 SQVTM, CDR2 ANQGSEA. In nucleotides, the CDR3 is TGCAGCGTTGAAGATCACGTGACAGCGCATGAAAAACTGTTTTTT. Translation gives CSVEDHVTAHEKLFF.

This clonotype turned up a few times. This sequence joins TRBV12-3 or TRBV12-4 and TRBJ2-7; tentative D call: TRBD2 (5 bases). V lost 3 bases to trimming and J lost 2 bases, with 11 bases between them. There are 14 residues in the CDR3. The CDR3 nucleotides are TGTGCCAGCAGTTTCCCCCGAGGGACCTACGAGCAGTACTTC. Its translation: CASSFPRGTYEQYF.